A single sample is the source of the 27 T cell receptor beta chains below, sequenced in a study of shared clonotypes between healthy human individuals. The data were produced by immunoSEQ multiplex PCR, yet TCRdb's version contains in-frame clones alone and is incomplete. Of over a million clones listed, roughly 96% are singletons. The material sequenced was naive CD4+ T cells sorted from blood. Documented subset: CD45RA+ positively selected. These receptors all stem from a man younger than 40 in good health.

As to this clone: This same CDR3 is encoded by further DNA sequences in the sample. The chain is built from TRBV6-5 and TRBJ1-1; tentative D call: TRBD1 (6 bases). The CDR3 has 13 amino acids. Trimming shortened V by 0 bases and J by 6 bases, and 8 bases separated the two germline ends. The germline CDR1 and CDR2 sequences are MNHEY and SVGAGI. DNA of the CDR3: TGTGCCAGCAGTTACTCAGGGGGGGCTGAAGCTTTCTTT. It specifies CASSYSGGAEAFF.

V is TRBV7-9 and J is TRBJ1-1; D is undetermined. Looked up from germline, CDR1 is SEHNR and CDR2 is FQNEAQ (reference sequence). The CDR3 length is 17 residues. Trimming cost V 0 bases and J 1 base, with 15 bases left between them. CDR3 coding DNA: TGTGCCAGCAGCTTAGCCCCTGTGAGTGGTAAGAACACTGAAGCTTTCTTT. Residues: CASSLAPVSGKNTEAFF.

CDR3 sequence: CAWSVMKTTPGGELFF. The DNA of the CDR3 is TGTGCCTGGAGTGTAATGAAGACTACCCCCGGCGGGGAGCTGTTTTTT. The rearrangement joins TRBV30 to TRBJ2-2; a weak D match, TRBD2 (5 bases). The CDR3 is 16 amino acids. Per the germline V gene, CDR1 is GTSNPN and CDR2 is SVGIG (reference sequence). Trimming took 0 bases from V and 7 from J, leaving 18 bases between them. The variable domain in full, completed from reference TRBV30 and TRBJ2-2, reads SQTIHQWPATLVQPVGSPLSLECTVEGTSNPNLYWYRQAAGRGLQLLFYSVGIGQISSEVPQNLSASRPQDRQFILSSKKLLLSDSGFYLCAWSVMKTTPGGELFFGEGSRLTVL.

This sequence joins TRBV25-1 and TRBJ2-1; no definite D call. Germline lookup yields CDR1 MGHDK and CDR2 SYGVNS. With 0 bases removed from V and 4 bases from J, the gap between germline ends came to 10 bases. The CDR3 sequence is 15 residues long. The CDR3 protein is CASSEYPDTYNEQFF. The CDR3 DNA reads TGTGCCAGCAGTGAATACCCCGACACGTACAATGAGCAGTTCTTC.

This rearrangement joins TRBV30 to TRBJ1-1, with D unclear. This CDR3 is built from 12 residues. Germline CDR1 reads GTSNPN; CDR2 reads SVGIG (reference sequence). Trimming removed 5 bases from V and 4 bases from J, with 11 bases in between. The CDR3 bases are TGTGCCTGGGGCGTCCAGGTCACTGAAGCTTTCTTT. Translation: CAWGVQVTEAFF. The full variable domain, completed using reference TRBV30 and TRBJ1-1, is SQTIHQWPATLVQPVGSPLSLECTVEGTSNPNLYWYRQAAGRGLQLLFYSVGIGQISSEVPQNLSASRPQDRQFILSSKKLLLSDSGFYLCAWGVQVTEAFFGQGTRLTVV.

This clone was counted a single time. J is TRBJ2-7 and V is TRBV15; TRBD1 is a possible D gene (6 bases). The CDR3 runs to 11 residues. V was cut by 7 bases and J by 7 bases, with 11 bases left in between. Germline V gene lookup returns CDR1 LNHNV and CDR2 YYDKDF (reference sequence). This chain's CDR3 is CATMSQGEQYF. For the CDR3, the DNA is TGTGCCACCATGAGCCAGGGGGAGCAGTACTTC. The variable domain in full, with the rest retrieved from reference TRBV15 and TRBJ2-7, is DAMVIQNPRYQVTQFGKPVTLSCSQTLNHNVMYWYQQKSSQAPKLLFHYYDKDFNNEADTPDNFQSRRPNTSFCFLDIRSPGLGDTAMYLCATMSQGEQYFGPGTRLTVT.

The chain couples TRBV18 to TRBJ2-7; 12 bases fit TRBD1. Germline assignment: CDR1 KGHSH and CDR2 LQKENI. The CDR3 is made up of 15 amino acids. Losses at the gene ends were 0 bases for V and 7 bases for J; bases not matched to a gene: 4. The CDR3 sequence: CASSPPGQGAGEQYF. The DNA of the CDR3 is TGTGCCAGCTCACCACCGGGACAGGGGGCCGGAGAGCAGTACTTC.

This clone was recorded once. V and J are TRBV4-1 and TRBJ1-1; 7 positions match TRBD1. Germline-derived CDR1 and CDR2 are MGHRA and YSYEKL. The CDR3 runs to 16 residues. After removal of 0 bases from V and 10 bases from J, the junction contained 14 bases not matched to a gene. CDR3 in DNA: TGCGCCAGCAGCCAAGATCTTGTTTTCGACAGGGAGGCAGCTTTCTTT. As protein: CASSQDLVFDREAAFF.

The chain is built from TRBV9 and TRBJ2-7; D is possibly TRBD2 (6 bases). Germline V lookup: CDR1 SGDLS, CDR2 YYNGEE. With 0 bases removed from V and 9 bases from J, the gap between germline ends came to 13 bases. This CDR3 is built from 13 residues. The DNA for the CDR3 is TGTGCCAGCAGCGTAGCTCCGGGGGACGGGCAGTACTTC. Translated, it gives CASSVAPGDGQYF.

This sequence joins TRBV11-2 and TRBJ2-1; D is unresolved. CDR1 is SGHAT and CDR2 is FQNNGV in the germline V gene. The CDR3 contains 14 residues. Trimming removed 1 base from V and 3 bases from J, with 7 bases in between. CDR3 nucleotides: TGTGCCAGCAGCTTAGGGTCGGGCTACAATGAGCAGTTCTTC. Translation gives CASSLGSGYNEQFF.

A word on this clone: This sample also contains other DNA sequences that code for the same CDR3. V usage is TRBV19 and J usage is TRBJ1-1; 7 nucleotides agree with TRBD1. The junction had 2 bases not matched to a gene; V was cut back by 3 bases and J by 4 bases. Germline V CDR1 and CDR2: LNHDA, SQIVND (reference sequence). The CDR3 has 13 residues. The CDR3 protein is CASSIAGGTEAFF. The CDR3 coding sequence is TGTGCCAGTAGTATTGCAGGGGGCACTGAAGCTTTCTTT.

The chain couples TRBV2 to TRBJ2-3; maybe TRBD2 (5 bases). Germline values: CDR1 SNHLY, CDR2 FYNNEI. The CDR3 sequence is 15 residues long. Here the CDR3 DNA reads TGTTCCTCCCAGGCGGGTTCCATAACGGCAGATACGCAGTATTTT. Protein product: CSSQAGSITADTQYF.

The rearrangement joins TRBV9 to TRBJ1-1; weak D call: TRBD1 (6 bases). The CDR3 loop spans 16 amino acids. V was trimmed by 4 bases and J by 7 bases, leaving 23 bases between them. CDR1 and CDR2 from the germline V gene are SGDLS and YYNGEE. CDR3 region: CASSPVEGVHPIEAFF. The CDR3 DNA reads as TGTGCCAGCAGCCCAGTGGAGGGGGTACACCCCATTGAAGCTTTCTTT.

The genes are TRBV6-4 and TRBJ2-1; 13 bases line up with TRBD2. Germline CDR1 reads MRHNA; CDR2 reads SNTAGT. The V gene end was trimmed by 3 bases and the J gene end by 7 bases; junction bases not matched to a gene: 12. This CDR3 is 18 amino acids long. CDR3 coding DNA: TGTGCCAGCAGTGATACGAGGTTCGGACTAGCGGGAGTTAATGAGCAGTTCTTC. As protein: CASSDTRFGLAGVNEQFF.

V gene TRBV6-1 combines with J gene TRBJ1-1, with 9 bases fitting TRBD1. In germline, CDR1 is MNHNS, CDR2 SASEGT. Germline trimming cut 6 bases from V and 10 bases from J; bases unmatched to any gene: 9. The CDR3 sequence is 13 residues long. CDR3 bases: TGTGCCAGCAGGGGGACAGGGATGGTCGTAGCTTTCTTT. Encoded protein: CASRGTGMVVAFF.

The rearrangement joins TRBV4-1 to TRBJ2-7; 10 bases are a match to TRBD1. The CDR3 is 15 amino acids. The germline gives CDR1 MGHRA, CDR2 YSYEKL. V lost 6 bases, J lost 2 bases, and 7 bases stayed unmatched. As DNA, the CDR3 is TGCGCCAGCAGTCGCTGGGACAGGGGTGCCTACGAGCAGTACTTC. Translated, it gives CASSRWDRGAYEQYF.

This clone was recorded only once. This CDR3 reads CATSSPRQKATDTQYF. The CDR3 nucleotides read TGTGCCACCAGCAGCCCGAGACAGAAGGCAACAGATACGCAGTATTTT. This chain joins TRBV15 and TRBJ2-3, with D perhaps TRBD1 (5 bases). Trimming left V 3 bases short and J 3 bases short, with 16 bases between. This CDR3 contains 16 residues. From germline, CDR1 is LNHNV and CDR2 YYDKDF (reference sequence).

V is TRBV5-5 and J is TRBJ2-2, with TRBD2 matching over 9 bases. V trimming: 1 base; J trimming: 5 bases; junction bases outside the gene matches: 6. This CDR3 spans 16 amino acids. Looked up from germline, CDR1 is SGHKS and CDR2 is YYEKEE (reference sequence). The CDR3 reads CASSLSLAGMTGELFF. The CDR3 DNA reads TGTGCCAGCAGCTTGAGTCTAGCGGGAATGACCGGGGAGCTGTTTTTT.

A remark on this clone: Other nucleotide sequences from this sample produce the same CDR3. The chain employs TRBV27 and TRBJ1-1, with D possibly being TRBD1 (6 bases). This CDR3 has 14 residues. Per germline, CDR1 MNHEY and CDR2 SMNVEV (reference sequence). The ends were cut back, 3 bases at V and 4 bases at J, with 12 bases in the middle. This chain's CDR3 is CASSFRGGGTEAFF. The CDR3 bases are TGTGCCAGCAGTTTCAGGGGAGGGGGCACTGAAGCTTTCTTT.

The chain uses TRBV15 and TRBJ1-1; 8 positions agree with TRBD1. From germline, CDR1 is LNHNV and CDR2 YYDKDF (reference sequence). This CDR3 region has 15 residues. Germline trimming cut 0 bases from V and 6 bases from J; bases unmatched to any gene: 6. The CDR3 DNA reads as TGTGCCACCAGCAGAGACAGGGGGCTCGTCTCTGAAGCTTTCTTT. Translating gives CATSRDRGLVSEAFF. The entire variable domain, with the rest obtained from reference TRBV15 and TRBJ1-1, is as follows: DAMVIQNPRYQVTQFGKPVTLSCSQTLNHNVMYWYQQKSSQAPKLLFHYYDKDFNNEADTPDNFQSRRPNTSFCFLDIRSPGLGDTAMYLCATSRDRGLVSEAFFGQGTRLTVV.

The J gene is TRBJ2-1, the V gene TRBV11-3, with 10 bases aligning to TRBD1. CDR3 length equals 15 residues. Germline V lookup: CDR1 SGHNT, CDR2 YENEEA. The junction had 6 bases not matched to a gene; V was cut back by 5 bases and J by 5 bases. The CDR3 DNA sequence: TGTGCCAGCAGCCGCGGGACAGGGGTTCACAATGAGCAGTTCTTC. Its protein is CASSRGTGVHNEQFF.

This chain connects TRBV15 to TRBJ1-5; D is ambiguous. Germline CDR1 and CDR2: LNHNV and YYDKDF (reference sequence). The V end lost 1 base, the J end lost 0 bases, and 13 bases lay between the germline ends. This CDR3 is 17 amino acids long. The CDR3 DNA sequence: TGTGCCACCAGCAGAGGCGTATCTCCGCCTAGCAATCAGCCCCAGCATTTT. Translated: CATSRGVSPPSNQPQHF.

The chain combines TRBV5-4 with TRBJ2-6; a possible D gene is TRBD2 (6 bases). This CDR3 spans 16 amino acids. Germline-derived CDR1 and CDR2 are SGHNT and YYREEE (reference sequence). The germline V and J ends were trimmed by 0 bases and 4 bases, with 11 bases remaining between them. CDR3 sequence: CASSLELAGGANVLTF. CDR3 DNA sequence: TGTGCCAGCAGCTTGGAACTTGCGGGGGGGGCCAACGTCCTGACTTTC.

V and J are TRBV9 and TRBJ1-1; tentatively, D is TRBD1 (5 bases). The germline CDR1 and CDR2 sequences are SGDLS and YYNGEE. This CDR3 region has 14 residues. The V end lost 1 base, the J end lost 4 bases, and 11 bases lay between the germline ends. CDR3 residues: CASSVSGGVTEAFF. The CDR3 coding sequence is TGTGCCAGCAGCGTAAGTGGAGGGGTCACTGAAGCTTTCTTT.

J is TRBJ2-3 and V is TRBV6-1; 7 bases match TRBD2. The CDR3 length is 15 residues. The germline V gene has CDR1 MNHNS and CDR2 SASEGT. V dropped 3 bases and J dropped 0; count of bases not matched to a gene: 3. CDR3 nucleotide sequence: TGTGCCAGCAGTGAGAGCGGGACCAGCACAGATACGCAGTATTTT. This gives the protein CASSESGTSTDTQYF.

This chain uses TRBV7-9 with TRBJ2-5; the match to TRBD1 covers 7 bases. Germline lookup yields CDR1 SEHNR and CDR2 FQNEAQ (reference sequence). The CDR3 extends over 14 amino acids. V trimming: 1 base; J trimming: 5 bases; junction bases outside the gene matches: 4. CDR3 DNA sequence: TGTGCCAGCAGCTTAGTGGGACAGCTGGAGACCCAGTACTTC. Translating it yields CASSLVGQLETQYF.

The chain joins TRBV15 to TRBJ2-1; the D gene is possibly TRBD2 (6 bases). The CDR3 spans 15 residues. The ends were cut back, 0 bases at V and 8 bases at J, with 14 bases in the middle. In germline, CDR1 is LNHNV, CDR2 YYDKDF (reference sequence). For the CDR3, the DNA is TGTGCCACCAGCAGAGACCGGGGGATTTTGCATGAGCAGTTCTTC. Residues: CATSRDRGILHEQFF.